A single sample is the source of the 30 T cell receptor beta chains below, sequenced in a study of read filtering for tumor transcriptome and immune sequencing. This library used around 400 ng RNA and molecular barcoded adaptors spanning alpha/delta and beta/gamma chains. TCRdb reanalysed the reads using MiXCR and keeps one entry per CDR3 protein. The sample carries approximately 150,000 distinct CDR3 sequences, over 10% recorded once. The specimen was a population of CD138-negative cells sorted from bone marrow. The receptors come from a donor over 35 with multiple myeloma.

This clonotype was observed many times. This chain connects TRBV5-4 to TRBJ2-1, with D maybe TRBD1 (6 bases). Trimming took 5 bases from V and 2 from J, leaving 11 bases between them. This CDR3 comprises 14 residues. Germline V gene data show CDR1 as SGHNT and CDR2 as YYREEE (reference sequence). Here the CDR3 reads CASSSGTTYNEQFF. The CDR3, as DNA: TGTGCCAGCAGTTCCGGGACAACCTACAATGAGCAGTTCTTC.

This clonotype appeared a few times. The gene calls are TRBV11-2 and TRBJ2-7; 7 bases line up with TRBD1. This CDR3 contains 17 residues. J was trimmed by 1 base and V by 5 bases; bases with no gene match: 14. Per the germline V gene, CDR1 is SGHAT and CDR2 is FQNNGV. CDR3: CASSTSRLRGQSYEQYF. The DNA of the CDR3 is TGTGCCAGCAGCACAAGTAGGCTAAGGGGACAGTCCTACGAGCAGTACTTC.

The CDR3 loop is CASSLRQGEGNQPQHF. CDR3 nucleotide sequence: TGTGCCAGCAGTTTACGACAGGGCGAAGGCAATCAGCCCCAGCATTTT. V is TRBV12-3 or TRBV12-4 and J is TRBJ1-5; TRBD1 agrees at 7 bases. CDR3 length: 16 residues. V was clipped by 2 bases and J by 2 bases; unmatched bases: 6.

This clonotype has ten or more counts. V is TRBV7-9 and J is TRBJ2-7; D may be TRBD2 (6 bases). Trimming removed 1 base at V and 5 bases at J, with 15 bases between. There are 15 residues in the CDR3. Looked up from germline, CDR1 is SEHNR and CDR2 is FQNEAQ (reference sequence). CDR3 DNA sequence: TGTGCCAGCAGCTTAGGGACTACCTCTTTGGACGAGCAGTACTTC. Amino acids: CASSLGTTSLDEQYF.

For this clonotype: Since a far larger clone is one base different, this is likely a read error. This CDR3 is CASRGTGELFF. The CDR3 nucleotides are TGTGCCAGCAGAGGAACCGGGGAGCTGTTTTTT. The chain carries TRBV12-3 or TRBV12-4 and TRBJ2-2; no reliable D call. The CDR3 length is 11 residues. V was pared by 6 bases and J by 5 bases, with 4 bases between.

In this sample, this clonotype turned up many times. The rearrangement joins TRBV7-2 to TRBJ1-1; TRBD1 matches 7 bases. Germline V gene lookup returns CDR1 SGHTA and CDR2 FQGNSA. The CDR3 has 14 residues. The V and J ends lost 0 bases and 11 bases, in that order; junction bases with no gene match: 9. The DNA of the CDR3 is TGTGCCAGCAGCTTAGCGTTGAGGGGGCCGGGGGCTTTCTTT. Translating it yields CASSLALRGPGAFF.

A few counts support this clonotype. This chain links TRBV7-9 with TRBJ1-1, with D uncertain. This CDR3 has 13 amino acids. Germline assignment: CDR1 SEHNR and CDR2 FQNEAQ (reference sequence). Between the trimmed V and J ends, which lost 5 bases and 1 base, there was a span of 8 bases. The CDR3 region is CASSRQTNTEAFF. CDR3 coding DNA: TGTGCCAGCAGCCGGCAGACGAACACTGAAGCTTTCTTT.

At least ten counts were recorded for this clonotype. This chain joins TRBV19 and TRBJ2-1, with D perhaps matching TRBD2 (5 bases). Germline V CDR1 and CDR2: LNHDA, SQIVND (reference sequence). Trimming stripped 9 bases from V and 10 bases from J, with 13 bases between. The CDR3 runs 11 residues. This CDR3 reads CASNRGSEQFF. CDR3 sequence (DNA): TGTGCCAGCAACCGGGGAAGCGAGCAGTTCTTC.

This clonotype was recorded a few times. A much larger clone lies a single base off, so this may be a read error. The chain employs TRBV11-2 and TRBJ2-1; 7 bases match TRBD2. The J segment lost 8 bases and the V segment lost 8 bases, leaving 18 bases of the junction unmatched. This CDR3 is built from 16 residues. CDR1 and CDR2 (germline): SGHAT, FQNNGV. For the CDR3, the DNA is TGTGCCAGCGGCATTCAAGCGGGGCCCTACAGAGATGAGCAGTTCTTC. Translating it yields CASGIQAGPYRDEQFF.

This clonotype was observed many times. The gene calls are TRBV15 and TRBJ1-1, with D unresolved. V was cut by 1 base and J by 1 base, with 4 bases left in between. Germline V gene lookup returns CDR1 LNHNV and CDR2 YYDKDF (reference sequence). The CDR3 extends over 13 amino acids. CDR3 residues: CATSRGTNTEAFF. The CDR3 DNA is TGTGCCACCAGCAGAGGAACGAACACTGAAGCTTTCTTT.

This clonotype has a count of ten or more. This chain connects TRBV19 to TRBJ2-2; D call uncertain. The CDR3 spans 15 residues. V lost 4 bases and J 1 base, leaving 10 bases between the germline ends. Germline CDR1 is LNHDA and CDR2 is SQIVND (reference sequence). The CDR3 protein is CASSRLTKNTGELFF. In nucleotides, the CDR3 is TGTGCCAGTAGTAGGCTAACAAAGAACACCGGGGAGCTGTTTTTT.

This clonotype was seen many times. The chain employs TRBV12-3 or TRBV12-4 and TRBJ2-2; D ambiguous. Trimming left V 2 bases short and J 6 bases short, with 10 bases between. The CDR3 runs 14 residues. CDR3 protein: CASSLSGVAGELFF. The CDR3 DNA sequence: TGTGCCAGCAGTTTATCTGGGGTGGCCGGGGAGCTGTTTTTT.

As for this clonotype: A much more abundant neighbour one base away suggests this may be a read error. The chain combines TRBV7-9 with TRBJ2-5, with TRBD1 as a possible D gene (6 bases). This CDR3 has 13 residues. Deletions cut 4 bases from V and 4 bases from J, with 10 bases between. Germline V gives CDR1 SEHNR, CDR2 FQNEAQ (reference sequence). As DNA, the CDR3 is TGTGCCAGCAGCTCTGCAGGGGCAGAGACCCAGTACTTC. Its protein is CASSSAGAETQYF.

There are many counts of this clonotype. CDR3: CASSYTGSLAANTGELFF. Written as DNA, the CDR3 is TGTGCCAGCAGTTATACCGGATCTCTAGCGGCGAACACCGGGGAGCTGTTTTTT. The chain is built from TRBV6-2 or TRBV6-3 and TRBJ2-2, with 7 bases identical to TRBD2. The junction had 10 bases not matched to a gene; V was cut back by 3 bases and J by 0 bases. CDR1 is MNHEY and CDR2 is SVGEGT in the germline V gene. The CDR3 has 18 amino acids.

This clonotype appeared many times. The V gene is TRBV5-1, the J gene TRBJ2-1; 14 nucleotides agree with TRBD2. This CDR3 is built from 13 residues. CDR1 and CDR2 from the germline V gene are SGHRS and YFSETQ. V was pared by 5 bases and J by 14 bases, with 6 bases of the junction left unmatched. The chain's CDR3 is CASSSGTSGRKFF. CDR3 sequence (DNA): TGCGCCAGCAGTTCCGGGACTAGCGGGAGAAAGTTCTTC.

With respect to this clonotype: This CDR3 fails to terminate in the conserved phenylalanine or tryptophan, so it likely reflects a read error. This sequence joins TRBV11-2 and TRBJ2-5, with D possibly matching TRBD1 (6 bases). The CDR3 has 14 amino acids. The ends were cut back, 1 base at V and 5 bases at J, with 11 bases in the middle. Germline loops: CDR1 SGHAT, CDR2 FQNNGV. The CDR3 sequence is CASSLVGGGETQYS. The CDR3 coding sequence is TGTGCCAGCAGCTTAGTTGGGGGCGGGGAGACCCAGTACTCC.

Comments on this clonotype: A much larger clonotype is one base distant, so this may be a read error. The CDR3 is CASGGGRLNYGYTF. In nucleotides, the CDR3 is TGTGCCAGCGGGGGCGGACGTTTGAACTATGGCTACACCTTC. This sequence joins TRBV2 and TRBJ1-2; perhaps TRBD1 as D (6 bases). With 8 bases removed from V and 2 bases from J, the gap between germline ends came to 15 bases. This CDR3 contains 14 residues. Germline V lookup: CDR1 SNHLY, CDR2 FYNNEI.

This clonotype was found a few times. V gene TRBV5-1 combines with J gene TRBJ1-1; D perhaps matches TRBD1 (5 bases). V shed 6 bases and J shed 3 bases, with 12 bases lying between them. This CDR3 comprises 13 residues. The germline gives CDR1 SGHRS, CDR2 YFSETQ. The CDR3 DNA reads as TGCGCCAGCACCGCCGGCAGGGACACTGAAGCTTTCTTT. It specifies CASTAGRDTEAFF.

This clonotype was seen many times. The chain employs TRBV6-5 and TRBJ2-7, with D perhaps TRBD1 or TRBD2 (5 bases each). Germline V gene data show CDR1 as MNHEY and CDR2 as SVGAGI. This CDR3 is 14 amino acids long. The germline V and J ends were trimmed by 6 bases and 3 bases, with 15 bases remaining between them. The CDR3 nucleotides are TGTGCCAGCAGCCCCCGAGGGGCCTACTACGAGCAGTACTTC. Its translation: CASSPRGAYYEQYF.

As regards this clonotype: This may stem from a read error, because a much larger clone lies one nucleotide away. The V gene is TRBV20-1, the J gene TRBJ1-1, with TRBD1 matching over 9 bases. The CDR3 has 16 amino acids. Per germline, CDR1 DFQATT and CDR2 SNEGSKA (reference sequence). CDR3 residues: CSAKRQGDTRNTEVFF. The CDR3 nucleotides read TGCAGTGCTAAGCGACAGGGGGATACAAGGAACACTGAAGTTTTCTTT.

This clonotype was counted many times. The chain combines TRBV6-6 with TRBJ2-1, with D tentatively TRBD2 (6 bases). Trimming pared 6 bases from V and 10 bases from J, leaving 19 bases between. The CDR3 loop spans 14 amino acids. Germline CDR1 reads MNHNY; CDR2 reads SVGAGI (reference sequence). DNA of the CDR3: TGTGCCAGCAGCCGCGGGTCGGCGACTAGAGAGCAGTTCTTC. Its protein product is CASSRGSATREQFF.

This clonotype occurred many times. The chain links TRBV4-2 to TRBJ1-2; unclear D gene. The CDR3 sequence is 15 residues long. V was pared by 4 bases and J by 2 bases, with 14 bases between. The germline gives CDR1 LGHNA, CDR2 YNFKEQ. The CDR3 bases are TGTGCCAGCAGCCCCCCGACGGCAGGAAACTATGGCTACACCTTC. It yields the protein CASSPPTAGNYGYTF.

This clonotype was detected ten times or more. The chain recombines TRBV29-1 with TRBJ2-1; D gene ambiguous. CDR3 size: 15 residues. Trimming cost V 7 bases and J 12 bases, with 28 bases left between them. Germline loops: CDR1 SQVTM, CDR2 ANQGSEA. The CDR3 loop is CSAEVVGVTTMRQFF. Written as DNA, the CDR3 is TGCAGCGCTGAGGTGGTAGGAGTTACCACAATGAGGCAGTTCTTC.

Comments on this clonotype: A much larger clone lies one base from this, so it may be a read error. The chain couples TRBV29-1 to TRBJ1-1; 10 nucleotides align to TRBD1. The germline V gene encodes CDR1 SQVTM and CDR2 ANQGSEA. CDR3 size: 14 residues. With 6 bases clipped from V and 4 bases from J, the junction kept 8 bases outside the gene matches. The CDR3 protein is CSVDRGLESTEAFF. CDR3 bases: TGCAGCGTCGACAGGGGGCTAGAGAGCACTGAAGCTTTCTTT.

This clonotype has ten or more counts. The V gene is TRBV9, the J gene TRBJ2-5, with TRBD1 matching 9 bases. With 2 bases clipped from V and 5 bases from J, the junction kept 7 bases outside the gene matches. The length of the CDR3 is 15 residues. Germline V gene sequence: CDR1 SGDLS, CDR2 YYNGEE. Here the CDR3 DNA reads TGTGCCAGCAGCGTTCTCGGACAGGGGAGGGAGACCCAGTACTTC. This encodes CASSVLGQGRETQYF.

Many counts were recorded for this clonotype. The chain recombines TRBV2 with TRBJ2-1; D may match TRBD1 or TRBD2 (5 bases each). V dropped 1 base and J dropped 4 bases, with 11 bases sitting between them. Germline V gene lookup returns CDR1 SNHLY and CDR2 FYNNEI. CDR3 size: 15 residues. The CDR3 loop is CASSEVRGSYNEQFF. CDR3 DNA sequence: TGTGCCAGCAGTGAAGTTCGGGGCTCTTACAATGAGCAGTTCTTC. Full variable domain (missing parts from reference TRBV2 and TRBJ2-1): EPEVTQTPSHQVTQMGQEVILRCVPISNHLYFYWYRQILGQKVEFLVSFYNNEISEKSEIFDDQFSVERPDGSNFTLKIRSTKLEDSAMYFCASSEVRGSYNEQFFGPGTRLTVL.

This clonotype turned up a few times. The chain couples TRBV29-1 to TRBJ2-5, with 12 bases matching TRBD1. CDR1 is SQVTM, CDR2 ANQGSEA, per germline. This CDR3 is built from 15 residues. Unmatched junction bases numbered 5, after V lost 2 bases and J lost 4 bases. CDR3 DNA sequence: TGCAGCGTTGAAAGGGACAGGGGGCGCGGAGAGACCCAGTACTTC. This translates into CSVERDRGRGETQYF.

This clonotype turned up a few times. This chain uses TRBV7-9 with TRBJ2-5, with 11 nucleotides matching TRBD1. Trimming took 5 bases from V and 5 from J; bases not matched to a gene: 7. The CDR3 is 15 residues long. Germline V gene data show CDR1 as SEHNR and CDR2 as FQNEAQ (reference sequence). Here the CDR3 reads CASSAWTGGGETQYF. CDR3 DNA sequence: TGTGCCAGCAGCGCGTGGACAGGGGGCGGGGAGACCCAGTACTTC.

This clonotype was seen at least ten times. The chain has TRBV20-1 and TRBJ2-5; 14 positions agree with TRBD2. The CDR3 extends over 15 amino acids. The trim removed 4 bases at V and 4 bases at J, leaving 5 bases unmatched. Germline CDR1 and CDR2: DFQATT and SNEGSKA (reference sequence). CDR3 in DNA: TGCAGTGCTACCCGGACTAGCGGGAGGATAGAGACCCAGTACTTC. Protein sequence: CSATRTSGRIETQYF.

This clonotype has ten or more counts. This chain connects TRBV29-1 to TRBJ1-5, with 9 bases fitting TRBD1. Losses at the gene ends were 4 bases for V and 0 bases for J; bases not matched to a gene: 13. Germline lookup yields CDR1 SQVTM and CDR2 ANQGSEA. This CDR3 is 18 amino acids long. CDR3 residues: CSVVGRDRATSSNQPQHF. In DNA form, the CDR3 reads TGCAGCGTTGTAGGACGGGACAGGGCTACCTCTAGCAATCAGCCCCAGCATTTT. Variable domain in full (rest from reference TRBV29-1 and TRBJ1-5): SAVISQKPSRDICQRGTSLTIQCQVDSQVTMMFWYRQQPGQSLTLIATANQGSEATYESGFVIDKFPISRPNLTFSTLTVSNMSPEDSSIYLCSVVGRDRATSSNQPQHFGDGTRLSIL.